This TCR beta chain emerged from a study of shared clonotypes between healthy human individuals. Samples underwent the assay at deep level. On sorted subsets, replicate PCRs used approximately 200 ng DNA, or 31,000 or so T cell genomes. Using immunoSEQ multiplex PCR, the repertoire was profiled, and TCRdb retains in-frame clones only, with some absent. Among 1 million to 1.3 million clones listed, around 78% were seen once. The sequence was collected from a man between 18 and 35 years old in good health. Some clones in this sample may be carry-over from other donors' samples. The sequenced material came from memory CD4+ T cells from PBMCs. Subset meaning: CD45RA-negative fraction.

CDR3 sequence (DNA): TGTGCCAGCAGCTTAGTGGTTGGACAACCTTCCTACGAGCAGTACTTC. Translated, it gives CASSLVVGQPSYEQYF. This chain uses TRBV11-2 with TRBJ2-7, with D possibly matching TRBD1 (5 bases). The CDR3 has 16 residues. Deletions cut 1 base from V and 1 base from J, with 14 bases between. Germline V lookup: CDR1 SGHAT, CDR2 FQNNGV.